This TCR beta chain is drawn from a study of T cells after posttransplantation cyclophosphamide. CDR1 and CDR2 (germline): MGHRA, YSYEKL. V was pared by 0 bases and J by 13 bases, with 5 bases of the junction left unmatched. The CDR3 extends over 14 amino acids. Treatment was busulfan-fludarabine conditioning, a marrow graft, and cyclophosphamide on days +3 and +4. Generated by immunoSEQ multiplex PCR, the TCRdb table keeps only in-frame clones and is missing some. Counted here are some 8,500 clones, about 84% occurring once; the ten biggest clones make up approximately 25%. The chain is built from TRBV4-1 and TRBJ2-1; TRBD2 matches at 11 bases. The receptor comes from a female patient between 35 and 55 years old who received an allogeneic stem cell transplant from an unrelated donor, was CMV-positive, and had no GVHD. Some T cells may originate from the graft donor. This specimen was PBMCs, taken after allogeneic stem cell transplant with posttransplant cyclophosphamide. CDR3 coding DNA: TGCGCCAGCAGCCAAGAGGCACTAGCGGGGGCACAGTTCTTC. Translated: CASSQEALAGAQFF.